This entry concerns a single T cell receptor (beta chain). Its antigen is still unknown. One base away there is no much larger clone; base qualities are not given. TCRbeta CDR3 regions were amplified from genomic DNA by means of the immunoSEQ Assay, a bias-controlled multiplex PCR. For the original study's pipeline: The number of nucleated cells in each sample was estimated from the amplification of reference gene primers within the assay. Sequence reads were collapsed and filtered to measure the absolute abundance of every unique TCRbeta CDR3 rearrangement. Productive Simpson clonality was computed per sample as the square root of Simpson's diversity index over productive rearrangements. TCRdb limited this immuneACCESS table to in-frame rearrangements with V and J called. A share of clones is missing; checked studies link under half to unresolved V genes, and the rest is unexplained. V and J calls and clone size follow that table, whereas D and trimming were derived from the DNA. The sample includes 150,000 to 200,000 clones, with 70% to 80% observed a single time. Clones ranked in the top ten supply approximately 15% of the sample.

In the prospective study, participants were roughly 18 to 90 years old, resided in about 25 geographic areas of the United States, and were enrolled through a virtual design. Cohort assignment in the prospective study relied on participant-reported clinical history from a screening survey and a study questionnaire. ImmuneRACE Cohort 3 recovered participants were defined by two consecutive negative NP/OP PCR tests, healthcare professional clearance, or symptom resolution. In the prospective study, whole blood, serum and a nasopharyngeal or oropharyngeal swab were collected from each participant by mobile phlebotomists. Prospective study participants could optionally give additional blood draws and questionnaires over a roughly 2-month period. Blood samples from the prospective study were shipped frozen or at room temperature prior to DNA extraction. The data were taken from a study of blood T cell repertoires in COVID-19 (dated by TCRdb to the early 2020s). For context, the study as a whole: Collaborator samples came from the United States, Italy and Spain and covered acute and convalescent phases of COVID-19. The material from the prospective study consisted of cDNA or gDNA derived from T cells, B-cell-depleted T cells, or PBMCs. Subjects who had been exposed to COVID-19, were actively infected with it, or had recovered from it provided the deeply sampled blood TCRbeta repertoires that made up the dataset. A freely available public database, intended as a resource for researchers studying the immune response to SARS-CoV-2, is where the repertoires were released. The samples were drawn from two sources: the first 160 participants of the ongoing ImmuneRACE study, and some 1,300 subjects contributed by 6 global collaborators. Sample metadata almost always included a de-identified subject ID, COVID-19 status, age in years and sex. HLA class I and class II types, where available, came from metadata supplied by the sample provider rather than from assay-based typing. Findings and caveats that apply to the study as a whole: The amount of clinical and demographic metadata varied by source and participant and was provided uncurated.

Including the terminal cysteine and phenylalanine, the CDR3 comprises 14 residues. Only the CDR3 DNA is retained, 42 bases long and in frame from the first base. From a lookup of the germline V gene (reference sequence), CDR1 and CDR2 are LNHDA and SQIVND. V is cut back by 6 bases and J by 2 bases, with 3 bases in the junction unmatched. The receptor's source is a woman aged 50 to 60 who had recovered from COVID-19. The chain uses TRBV19 and TRBJ2-7, with 11 bases in between that match TRBD1. Sequences were obtained from PBMCs or T cells enriched from blood (not recorded which). CDR3 reads: CASRPGQGAYEQYF. In nucleotides, the sequence is TGTGCCAGTAGGCCGGGACAGGGGGCCTACGAGCAGTACTTC.